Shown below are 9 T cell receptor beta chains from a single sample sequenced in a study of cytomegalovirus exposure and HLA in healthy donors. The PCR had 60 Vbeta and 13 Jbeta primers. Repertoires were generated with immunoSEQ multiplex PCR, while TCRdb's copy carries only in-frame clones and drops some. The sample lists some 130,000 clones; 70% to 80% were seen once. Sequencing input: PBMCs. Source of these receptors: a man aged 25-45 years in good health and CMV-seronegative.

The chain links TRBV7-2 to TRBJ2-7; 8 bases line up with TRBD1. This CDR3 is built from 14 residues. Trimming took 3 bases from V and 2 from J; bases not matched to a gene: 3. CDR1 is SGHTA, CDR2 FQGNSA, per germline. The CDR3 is CASSFGTGPYEQYF. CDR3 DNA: TGTGCCAGCAGCTTCGGGACAGGCCCCTACGAGCAGTACTTC.

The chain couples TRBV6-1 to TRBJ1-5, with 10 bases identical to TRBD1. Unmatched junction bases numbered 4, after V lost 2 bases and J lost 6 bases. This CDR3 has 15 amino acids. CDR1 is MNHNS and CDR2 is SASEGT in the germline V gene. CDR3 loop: CASSERGTGVQPQHF. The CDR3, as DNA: TGTGCCAGCAGTGAAAGAGGGACAGGGGTTCAGCCCCAGCATTTT.

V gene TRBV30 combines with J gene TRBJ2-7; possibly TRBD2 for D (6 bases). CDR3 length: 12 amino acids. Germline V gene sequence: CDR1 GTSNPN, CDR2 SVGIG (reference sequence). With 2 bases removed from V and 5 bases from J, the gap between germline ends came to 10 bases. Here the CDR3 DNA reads TGTGCCTGGAGTTCCGGGAGTGACGAGCAGTACTTC. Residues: CAWSSGSDEQYF.

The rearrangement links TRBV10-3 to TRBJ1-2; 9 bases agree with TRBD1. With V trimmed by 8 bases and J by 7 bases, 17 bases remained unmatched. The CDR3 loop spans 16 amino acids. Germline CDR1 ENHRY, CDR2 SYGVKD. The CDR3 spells CAIPYETGTGLFGYTF. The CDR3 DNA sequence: TGTGCCATCCCGTACGAGACCGGGACAGGGTTGTTTGGCTACACCTTC.

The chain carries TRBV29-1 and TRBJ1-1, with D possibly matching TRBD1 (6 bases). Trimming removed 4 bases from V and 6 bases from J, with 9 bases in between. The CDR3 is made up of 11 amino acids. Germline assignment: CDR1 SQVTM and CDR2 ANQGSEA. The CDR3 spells CSVAGGPEAFF. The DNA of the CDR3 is TGCAGCGTTGCGGGGGGCCCTGAAGCTTTCTTT.

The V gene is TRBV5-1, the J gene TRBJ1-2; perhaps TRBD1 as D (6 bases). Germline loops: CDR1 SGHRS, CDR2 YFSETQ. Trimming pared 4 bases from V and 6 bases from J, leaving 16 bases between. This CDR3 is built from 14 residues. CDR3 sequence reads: CASSPDSRDHGYTF. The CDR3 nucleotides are TGCGCCAGCAGCCCGGACAGTCGAGATCATGGCTACACCTTC.

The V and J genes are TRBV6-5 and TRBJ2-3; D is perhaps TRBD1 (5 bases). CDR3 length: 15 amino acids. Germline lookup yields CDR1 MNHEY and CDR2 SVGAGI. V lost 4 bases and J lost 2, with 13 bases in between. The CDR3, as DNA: TGTGCCAGCAGTTTCTGGGGCCTCTACACAGATACGCAGTATTTT. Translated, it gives CASSFWGLYTDTQYF.

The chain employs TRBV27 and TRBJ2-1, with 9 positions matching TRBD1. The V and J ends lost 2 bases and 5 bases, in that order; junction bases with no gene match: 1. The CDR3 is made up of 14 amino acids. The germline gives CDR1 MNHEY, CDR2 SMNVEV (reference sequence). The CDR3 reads CASSLRQGDNEQFF. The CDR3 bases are TGTGCCAGCAGTTTACGACAGGGGGACAATGAGCAGTTCTTC.

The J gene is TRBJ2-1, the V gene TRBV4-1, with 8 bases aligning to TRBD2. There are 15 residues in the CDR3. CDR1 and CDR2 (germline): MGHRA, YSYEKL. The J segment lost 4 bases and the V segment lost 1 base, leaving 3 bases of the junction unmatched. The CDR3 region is CASSQGAGEYNEQFF. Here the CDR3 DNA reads TGCGCCAGCAGCCAAGGAGCGGGGGAGTACAATGAGCAGTTCTTC.